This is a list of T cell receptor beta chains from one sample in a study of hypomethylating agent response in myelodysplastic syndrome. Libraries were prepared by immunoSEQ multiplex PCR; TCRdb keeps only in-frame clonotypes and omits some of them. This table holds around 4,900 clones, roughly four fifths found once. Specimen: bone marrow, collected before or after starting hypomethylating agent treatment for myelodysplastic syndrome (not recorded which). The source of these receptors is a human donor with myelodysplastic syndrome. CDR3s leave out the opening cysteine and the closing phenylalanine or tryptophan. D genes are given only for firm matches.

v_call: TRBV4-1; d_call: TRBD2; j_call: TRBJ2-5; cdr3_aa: ASSPSGQETQY
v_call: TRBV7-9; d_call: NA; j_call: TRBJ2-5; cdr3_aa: ASSPIGGLLQETQY
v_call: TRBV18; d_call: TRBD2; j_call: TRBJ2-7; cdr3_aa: ASSQAGTTGYEQY
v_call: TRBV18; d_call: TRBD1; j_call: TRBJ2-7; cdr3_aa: ASSGQGELEQY
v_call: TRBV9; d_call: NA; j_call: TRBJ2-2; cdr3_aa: ASSGDTGELF
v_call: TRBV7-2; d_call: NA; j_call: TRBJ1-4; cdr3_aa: ASSPGGGYNEKLF
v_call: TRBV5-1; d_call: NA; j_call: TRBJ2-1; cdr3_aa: ASSLTESLSYNEQF
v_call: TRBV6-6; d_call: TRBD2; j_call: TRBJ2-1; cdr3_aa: ASRHSGTSFYNEQF
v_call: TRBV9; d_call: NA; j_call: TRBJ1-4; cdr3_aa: ASSAGGRTEKLF
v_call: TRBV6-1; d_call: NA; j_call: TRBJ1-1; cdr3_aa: ASSEAPRFGAF
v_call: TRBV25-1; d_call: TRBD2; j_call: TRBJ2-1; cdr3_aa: ASSTSGTTTMRSI
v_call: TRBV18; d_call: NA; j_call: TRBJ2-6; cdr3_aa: ASSPPGPSGANVLT
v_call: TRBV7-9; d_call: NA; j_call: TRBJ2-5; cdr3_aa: ASSLLASQETQY
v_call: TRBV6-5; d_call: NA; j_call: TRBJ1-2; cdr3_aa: ASRTVTGQNYGYT
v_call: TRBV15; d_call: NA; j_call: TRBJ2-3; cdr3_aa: ATGTNLFDTDTQY
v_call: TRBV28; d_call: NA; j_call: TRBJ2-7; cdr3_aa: ASSLSPLLPSPYEQY
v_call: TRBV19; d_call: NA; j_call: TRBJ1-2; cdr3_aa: ASTSAQGTILNYGYT
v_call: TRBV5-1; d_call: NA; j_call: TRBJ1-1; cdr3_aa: ASSTSMIQNTEAF
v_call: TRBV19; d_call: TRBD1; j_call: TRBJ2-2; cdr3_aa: ASNQDRVGELF
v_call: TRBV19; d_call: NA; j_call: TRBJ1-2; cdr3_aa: ASRTGWGYGYT
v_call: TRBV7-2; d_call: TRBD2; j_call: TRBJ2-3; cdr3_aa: ASRAAGASDTQY
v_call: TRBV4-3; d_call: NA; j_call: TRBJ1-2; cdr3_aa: ASSRSGEDGYT
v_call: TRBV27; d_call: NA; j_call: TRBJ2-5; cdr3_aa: ASSLSIIETQY
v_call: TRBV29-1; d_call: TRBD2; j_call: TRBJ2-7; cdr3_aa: SAGGQRELGEQY
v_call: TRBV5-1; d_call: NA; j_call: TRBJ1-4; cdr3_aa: ASSLNLNGGFNEKLF
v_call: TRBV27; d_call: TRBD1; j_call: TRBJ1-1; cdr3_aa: ASSAPGTESTEAF
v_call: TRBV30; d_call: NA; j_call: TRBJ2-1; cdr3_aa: AWSYRGLPSYNEQF
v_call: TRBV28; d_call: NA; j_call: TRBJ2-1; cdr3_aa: ASSLSVAASYNEQF
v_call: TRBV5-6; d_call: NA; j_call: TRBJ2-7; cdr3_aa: ASSALSIPYEQY
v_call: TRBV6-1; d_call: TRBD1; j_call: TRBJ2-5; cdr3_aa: ASREQGVGGTQY
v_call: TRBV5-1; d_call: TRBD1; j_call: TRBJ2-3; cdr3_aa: ASSQYGQGSTDTQY
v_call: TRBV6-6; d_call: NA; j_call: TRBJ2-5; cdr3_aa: AAGRAHLN
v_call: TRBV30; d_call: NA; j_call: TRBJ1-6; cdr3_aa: AWSWNSPLH
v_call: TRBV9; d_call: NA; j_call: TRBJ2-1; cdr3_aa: ASSVESESYNEQF
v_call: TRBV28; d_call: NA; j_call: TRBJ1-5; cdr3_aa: ASSFGDSNQPQH
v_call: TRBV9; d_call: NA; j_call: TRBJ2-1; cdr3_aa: ASSPDSSYNEQF
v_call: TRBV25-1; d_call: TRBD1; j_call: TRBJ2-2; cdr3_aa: ASGGQGDTGELF
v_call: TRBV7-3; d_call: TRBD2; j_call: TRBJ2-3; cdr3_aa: ASSARTSPGSDTQY
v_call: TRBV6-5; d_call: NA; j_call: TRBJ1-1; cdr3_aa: ASSYSMPGNTEAF
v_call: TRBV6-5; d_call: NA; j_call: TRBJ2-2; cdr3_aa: ASSSLGSRSGELF
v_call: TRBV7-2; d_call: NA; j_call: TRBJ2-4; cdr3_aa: ASSSRAVLAKNIQY
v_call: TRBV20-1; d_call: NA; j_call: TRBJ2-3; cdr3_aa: SAGTEDTQY
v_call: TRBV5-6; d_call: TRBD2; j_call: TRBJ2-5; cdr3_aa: ASSNTGLAAQETQY
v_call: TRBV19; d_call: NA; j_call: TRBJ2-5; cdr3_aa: ASSNRDRKETQY
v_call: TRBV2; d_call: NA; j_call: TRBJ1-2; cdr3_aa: ASHRDNNYGYT
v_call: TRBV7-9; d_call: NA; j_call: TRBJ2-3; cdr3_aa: ASTMGRITDTQY
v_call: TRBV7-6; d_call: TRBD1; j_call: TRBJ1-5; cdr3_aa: ASSLATAGTGGRKSNQPQH
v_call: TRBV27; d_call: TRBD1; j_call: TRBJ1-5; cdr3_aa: ASRGTGRNQPQH
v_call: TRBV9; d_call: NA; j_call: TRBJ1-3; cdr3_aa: ASRGTRAQSQGNTIY